This TCR beta chain was observed in a study of T cell responses to AZD1222 COVID-19 vaccine. This clone has only one observation. Its antigen is currently unknown. Study outcomes and limitations: Donors were mostly white British, more females; clonal diversity possibly underestimated. Sampled repertoires all dated from after the peak T cell response. Regions left unmutated in variants are reportedly the target of nearly half of spike-specific TCRs.

Here immunoSEQ multiplex PCR was the method, and the copy in TCRdb shows in-frame clones only, minus some. Of about 120,000 clones listed, 90% are singletons. The CDR3 has 14 residues. V shed 6 bases and J 8 bases; nucleotides not matched to a gene: 10. Germline V lookup: CDR1 MDHEN, CDR2 SYDVKM. Sequenced material: peripheral blood, taken on day 0 of AZD1222 vaccination. This chain joins TRBV28 and TRBJ1-2, with 9 bases identical to TRBD1. The TCR was taken from an adult in good health. The CDR3 spells CASSLPGTGNGYTF. CDR3 DNA sequence: TGTGCCAGCAGCCTACCCGGGACAGGGAACGGCTACACCTTC.